This T cell receptor (beta chain) was found in a study of CD8+CD57+ T cells in acquired aplastic anemia. Across the whole study: DNA recovered from sorted CD4+ and CD8+ cells had a mean of about 3.5 ug.

CD8+CD57+ cell expansion had been shown by flow cytometry in patients chosen for sequencing. Receipt of therapy had not occurred in any patient by the time of blood sampling. With 2 bases removed from V and 5 bases from J, the gap between germline ends came to 9 bases. The CDR3 loop spans 13 amino acids. Germline-derived CDR1 and CDR2 are MNHEY and SVGEGT. The use of genomic DNA as template underpinned the TCR beta VDJ and CDR3 profiling. TCRdb reprocessed the reads via MiXCR and lists one record per CDR3 protein. The sample gives 450,000 to 550,000 distinct CDR3 sequences, around 32% of which show up once; roughly 0.89% is in the top ten.

The sequenced sample was sorted CD4+, CD8+, or CD8+CD57+ T cells (not recorded which) from PBMCs. The TCR comes from a human donor with aplastic anemia. The V and J genes are TRBV6-2 or TRBV6-3 and TRBJ2-5, with D maybe TRBD1 (6 bases). Here the CDR3 DNA reads TGTGCCAGCAGTTACCAGGGGTTGGAGACCCAGTACTTC. Residues: CASSYQGLETQYF.